What follows are 2 T cell receptor beta chains derived from one specimen sequenced in a study of blood T cell repertoires in COVID-19. Using immunoSEQ multiplex PCR, the repertoire was profiled, and TCRdb retains in-frame clones only, with some absent. In the table there are about 410,000 clones, about 88% of which are singletons. The specimen was peripheral blood. These receptors originate from a woman aged 40 to 50 with COVID-19, enrolled during active disease.

The chain is built from TRBV5-1 and TRBJ1-2; TRBD1 agrees at 11 bases. Losses at the gene ends were 4 bases for V and 6 bases for J; bases not matched to a gene: 5. Germline V lookup: CDR1 SGHRS, CDR2 YFSETQ. The CDR3 covers 14 residues. The CDR3 reads CASSPGQGEDGYTF. CDR3 bases: TGCGCCAGCAGCCCGGGACAGGGGGAGGATGGCTACACCTTC.

This chain uses TRBV2 with TRBJ2-1; TRBD2 matches 11 bases. The germline V gene encodes CDR1 SNHLY and CDR2 FYNNEI. The CDR3 extends over 14 amino acids. V shed 7 bases and J 4 bases; nucleotides not matched to a gene: 3. The CDR3: CASKASGGYNEQFF. The CDR3 DNA reads TGTGCCAGCAAGGCTAGCGGGGGGTACAATGAGCAGTTCTTC.